The 5 T cell receptor beta chains below come from one sample, sequenced in a study of Ad26.COV2.S vaccination and SARS-CoV-2 variants. The data were produced by immunoSEQ multiplex PCR, yet TCRdb's version contains in-frame clones alone and is incomplete. This table has a few hundred thousand clones, around 87% appearing once. Regarding treatment: roughly 19 received Ad26.COV2.S at low or high dose, single or two shots; roughly five received placebo; per-sample allocation not given. The samples were gathered on day 63 after the first injection of vaccine or placebo. Source: peripheral blood, taken in a trial of Ad26.COV2.S vaccine versus placebo. The receptor set was obtained from a person between 18 and 60 years old who received the Ad26.COV2.S COVID-19 vaccine or a placebo.

The chain joins TRBV5-1 to TRBJ1-2; 8 positions match TRBD1. This CDR3 contains 14 residues. From germline, CDR1 is SGHRS and CDR2 YFSETQ. V was clipped by 3 bases and J by 8 bases; unmatched bases: 9. This CDR3 is CASSSGTGWEGYTF. The CDR3 coding sequence is TGCGCCAGCAGCTCCGGGACAGGCTGGGAGGGCTACACCTTC.

This chain connects TRBV20-1 to TRBJ1-1; possible D gene TRBD1, 5 bases. The germline V gene encodes CDR1 DFQATT and CDR2 SNEGSKA (reference sequence). V lost 5 bases to trimming and J lost 8 bases, with 12 bases between them. The CDR3 totals 11 residues. The CDR3 loop reads CSAEGRNEAFF. In nucleotides, the CDR3 is TGCAGTGCTGAGGGGCGGAACGAAGCTTTCTTT.

This chain uses TRBV6-2 or TRBV6-3 with TRBJ2-7; D may be TRBD1 (5 bases). Germline V gives CDR1 MNHEY, CDR2 SVGEGT. Trimming cost V 0 bases and J 4 bases, with 10 bases left between them. The CDR3 runs 14 residues. The CDR3 nucleotides read TGTGCCAGCAGTTACTCGCCGACAGTATACGAGCAGTACTTC. Amino acids: CASSYSPTVYEQYF.

This chain links TRBV21-1 with TRBJ2-3. TRBV21-1 is described as a pseudogene. The CDR3 extends over 13 amino acids. The CDR3 region is CASSRGASDTQYF. The CDR3 DNA follows: TGTGCCAGCAGCAGGGGGGCCTCAGATACGCAGTATTTT.

The chain joins TRBV6-5 to TRBJ2-7; 7 positions agree with TRBD2. J was trimmed by 6 bases and V by 0 bases; bases with no gene match: 11. The germline V gene encodes CDR1 MNHEY and CDR2 SVGAGI. The CDR3 loop spans 16 amino acids. The CDR3 DNA reads as TGTGCCAGCAGTTACTCTGGACTAGGGGCTTTCGGCGAGCAGTACTTC. Protein product: CASSYSGLGAFGEQYF.